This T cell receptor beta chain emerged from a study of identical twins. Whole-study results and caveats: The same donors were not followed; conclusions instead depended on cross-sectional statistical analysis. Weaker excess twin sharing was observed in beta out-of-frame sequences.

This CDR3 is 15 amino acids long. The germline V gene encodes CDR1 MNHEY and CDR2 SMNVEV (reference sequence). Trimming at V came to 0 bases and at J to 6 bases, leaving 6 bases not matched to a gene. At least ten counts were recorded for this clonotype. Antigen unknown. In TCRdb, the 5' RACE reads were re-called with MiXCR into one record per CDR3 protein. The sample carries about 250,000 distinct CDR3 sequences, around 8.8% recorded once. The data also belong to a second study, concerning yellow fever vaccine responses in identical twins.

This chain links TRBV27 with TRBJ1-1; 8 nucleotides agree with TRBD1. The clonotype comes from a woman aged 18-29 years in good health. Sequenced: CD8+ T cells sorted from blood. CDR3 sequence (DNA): TGTGCCAGCAGTTTATCCCCCGACAGGGGCGCTGAAGCTTTCTTT. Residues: CASSLSPDRGAEAFF.